The source of this T cell receptor beta chain is a study of T cell responses to AZD1222 COVID-19 vaccine. Points from the study as a whole: Vaccine-associated CD4 TCRs ranged over spike, dominating at 160-218 and 743-854. The sample set comprised mostly white British donors with more females, and clonal diversity was possibly underestimated. Recipients of AZD1222 seropositive at baseline numbered only 6 or 7.

For this clone: Its specificity is not known.

Germline V CDR1 and CDR2: SGHVS, FNYEAQ. Trimming removed 2 bases at V and 0 bases at J, with 14 bases between. This CDR3 comprises 17 residues. Only in-frame clones appear in the TCRdb table, and some are missing; sequencing was by immunoSEQ multiplex PCR. The table records some 150,000 clones, around nine tenths of them present only once. The rearrangement uses TRBV7-6 and TRBJ1-3; a possible D gene is TRBD1 (6 bases). This sample comprised peripheral blood, obtained 28 days after the second AZD1222 dose. The clonotype was recovered from an adult who received the AZD1222 COVID-19 vaccine. The DNA for the CDR3 is TGTGCCAGCAGCTTATTCGCAGGGGCTAACTCTGGAAACACCATATATTTT. Protein: CASSLFAGANSGNTIYF. The full variable domain, completed using reference TRBV7-6 and TRBJ1-3, is GAGVSQSPRYKVTKRGQDVALRCDPISGHVSLYWYRQALGQGPEFLTYFNYEAQQDKSGLPNDRFSAERPEGSISTLTIQRTEQRDSAMYRCASSLFAGANSGNTIYFGEGSWLTVV.